These 12 T cell receptor beta chains came from one sample sequenced in a study of spatial heterogeneity in lung cancer. As to time point: sample taken at primary tumor resection. These receptors have no identified antigens. One entry per CDR3 protein, called by TCRdb with MiXCR from the 5' RACE reads. The table lists about 10,000 distinct CDR3 sequences, around 7.3% of them singletons. Study outcomes and limitations: Tumor mutation count correlated with how many alpha and beta TCRs expanded intratumorally.

The sequencing here drew on lung tumor tissue, taken at surgery. These receptors all stem from a male donor with early-stage non-small cell lung cancer.

This clonotype has ten or more counts. V usage is TRBV12-3 or TRBV12-4 and J usage is TRBJ1-2; D is undetermined. The V gene lost 3 bases and the J gene lost 4 bases, with 9 bases spanning the gap. The CDR3 runs 13 residues. CDR3 loop: CASSFLAPYGYTF. In DNA form, the CDR3 reads TGTGCCAGCAGTTTTTTGGCTCCCTATGGCTACACCTTC.

There are many counts of this clonotype. V is TRBV6-6 and J is TRBJ2-4; 7 bases are a match to TRBD1. Trimming removed 4 bases from V and 0 bases from J; junction bases left unmatched: 9. The CDR3 consists of 17 residues. In germline, CDR1 is MNHNY, CDR2 SVGAGI (reference sequence). CDR3 amino acids: CASSSPDRAIAKNIQYF. The CDR3 coding sequence is TGTGCCAGCAGTTCCCCAGACAGGGCAATAGCCAAAAACATTCAGTACTTC.

In its sample, this clonotype was seen many times. This chain joins TRBV6-1 and TRBJ2-3, with D uncertain. The germline V gene encodes CDR1 MNHNS and CDR2 SASEGT. This CDR3 comprises 14 residues. V lost 1 base to trimming and J lost 4 bases, with 9 bases between them. In DNA, the CDR3 is TGTGCCAGCAGTGAAGGGCGGTCTGCAGATACGCAGTATTTT. This gives the protein CASSEGRSADTQYF.

A remark on this clonotype: A clone one base away is much larger, so this may be a read error. CDR3 nucleotides: TGTGCCAGCGGCATAGGGAACACTGAAGCTTTCTTT. Translation: CASGIGNTEAFF. The chain is built from TRBV25-1 and TRBJ1-1, with unresolved D. Germline CDR1 reads MGHDK; CDR2 reads SYGVNS. Trimming took off 8 bases at V and 1 base at J, with 8 bases between the two ends. This CDR3 spans 12 amino acids.

This clonotype is deemed medium-sized. The V call is TRBV9, the J call TRBJ2-5, with D maybe TRBD2 (6 bases). The CDR3 is 15 residues long. Trimming cost V 0 bases and J 5 bases, with 14 bases left between them. Germline V gene sequence: CDR1 SGDLS, CDR2 YYNGEE. The DNA for the CDR3 is TGTGCCAGCAGCGTAGGGAACGGGAGAGGGGAGACCCAGTACTTC. Its protein is CASSVGNGRGETQYF.

The chain employs TRBV2 and TRBJ2-3; the match to TRBD2 covers 8 bases. CDR3 length: 17 amino acids. V shed 5 bases, J shed 0 bases, and the junction held 10 bases outside the gene matches. The germline V gene has CDR1 SNHLY and CDR2 FYNNEI. For the CDR3, the DNA is TGTGCCAGCAGTAGAAGATCTGGACTAGCCAGCACAGATACGCAGTATTTT. This translates into CASSRRSGLASTDTQYF. The whole variable domain, filled in from reference TRBV2 and TRBJ2-3, reads EPEVTQTPSHQVTQMGQEVILRCVPISNHLYFYWYRQILGQKVEFLVSFYNNEISEKSEIFDDQFSVERPDGSNFTLKIRSTKLEDSAMYFCASSRRSGLASTDTQYFGPGTRLTVL.

This clonotype was counted a few times. This chain connects TRBV5-1 to TRBJ2-7, with 8 bases aligning to TRBD1. The CDR3 runs to 13 residues. The germline V gene encodes CDR1 SGHRS and CDR2 YFSETQ. J was trimmed by 3 bases and V by 7 bases; bases with no gene match: 6. The CDR3 DNA is TGCGCCAGCTCGAGGACAGGGAGCTACGAGCAGTACTTC. Protein: CASSRTGSYEQYF.

This clonotype is categorized as large. This chain joins TRBV28 and TRBJ2-2; D is ambiguous. V was shortened by 3 bases and J by 8 bases, with 10 bases between the two germline ends. CDR1 is MDHEN, CDR2 SYDVKM, per germline. The CDR3 covers 13 residues. The CDR3 nucleotides read TGTGCCAGCAGTTTGGGCTACCTGGGGGAGCTGTTTTTT. Translated, it gives CASSLGYLGELFF.

The DNA of the CDR3 is TGTGCCAGCAGCCAAGCGGGGACTCAAGCTTTCTTT. This sequence encodes CASSQAGTQAFF. This rearrangement joins TRBV3-1 to TRBJ1-1; TRBD1 might be the D (5 bases). The ends were cut back, 1 base at V and 9 bases at J, with 9 bases in the middle. The CDR3 extends over 12 amino acids. The germline V gene has CDR1 LGHDT and CDR2 YNNKEL (reference sequence).

This clonotype came up many times. The genes are TRBV7-9 and TRBJ2-1; 7 bases fit TRBD1. Losses at the gene ends were 6 bases for V and 5 bases for J; bases not matched to a gene: 10. This CDR3 is 15 amino acids long. Germline CDR1 and CDR2: SEHNR and FQNEAQ (reference sequence). The DNA of the CDR3 is TGTGCCAGCAGTCCCGCCGGGACAGTTAACAATGAGCAGTTCTTC. This encodes CASSPAGTVNNEQFF.

This clonotype appeared many times. The J gene is TRBJ1-4, the V gene TRBV2, with 7 bases aligning to TRBD1. V shed 7 bases and J 4 bases; nucleotides not matched to a gene: 0. This CDR3 spans 12 amino acids. CDR1 SNHLY and CDR2 FYNNEI come from the germline V gene. The CDR3 is CASNRGNEKLFF. The CDR3 coding sequence is TGTGCCAGCAACAGGGGTAATGAAAAACTGTTTTTT.

The chain employs TRBV7-2 and TRBJ2-7, with unresolved D. Germline V gives CDR1 SGHTA, CDR2 FQGNSA. Deletions cut 3 bases from V and 6 bases from J, with 6 bases between. The CDR3 is made up of 11 amino acids. In nucleotides, the CDR3 is TGTGCCAGCAGCTTTCTGCGCGAGCAGTACTTC. Translated: CASSFLREQYF. The variable domain in full, completed from reference TRBV7-2 and TRBJ2-7, reads GAGVSQSPSNKVTEKGKDVELRCDPISGHTALYWYRQSLGQGLEFLIYFQGNSAPDKSGLPSDRFSAERTGGSVSTLTIQRTQQEDSAVYLCASSFLREQYFGPGTRLTVT.